One sample yielded the 26 T cell receptor beta chains listed below, sequenced in a study of cytomegalovirus exposure and HLA in healthy donors. The study ran its PCR with 60 Vbeta and 13 Jbeta primers. Using immunoSEQ multiplex PCR, the repertoire was profiled, and TCRdb retains in-frame clones only, with some absent. Altogether over 200,000 clones are present, roughly 68% being singletons, with the ten largest covering about 3%. The sample was PBMCs. The source is a man aged 40-50 years in good health and CMV-seropositive.

J is TRBJ1-1 and V is TRBV27, with D perhaps matching TRBD1 (5 bases). This CDR3 has 15 residues. V lost 0 bases and J lost 0, with 8 bases in between. Germline assignment: CDR1 MNHEY and CDR2 SMNVEV (reference sequence). The CDR3 nucleotides read TGTGCCAGCAGTTTATCCCCAGGGATGAACACTGAAGCTTTCTTT. This sequence encodes CASSLSPGMNTEAFF.

The chain recombines TRBV5-6 with TRBJ2-7, with D perhaps matching TRBD1 (6 bases). This CDR3 region has 14 residues. Germline loops: CDR1 SGHDT, CDR2 YYEEEE. Trimming pared 0 bases from V and 5 bases from J, leaving 12 bases between. The CDR3 is CASSLDYRVDEQYF. The CDR3 nucleotides read TGTGCCAGCAGCTTGGACTACAGGGTGGACGAGCAGTACTTC.

In this sample, this clone turned up a few times. The gene calls are TRBV5-1 and TRBJ2-3; 7 positions match TRBD1. The CDR3 extends over 14 amino acids. The V gene end was trimmed by 1 base and the J gene end by 2 bases; junction bases not matched to a gene: 1. CDR1 is SGHRS, CDR2 YFSETQ, per germline. The CDR3 DNA follows: TGCGCCAGCAGCTTGACAGGGGTCACAGATACGCAGTATTTT. It codes for CASSLTGVTDTQYF.

The chain recombines TRBV4-1 with TRBJ2-2, with TRBD2 as a possible D gene (6 bases). Trimming removed 0 bases from V and 1 base from J, with 15 bases in between. The CDR3 has 18 amino acids. The germline gives CDR1 MGHRA, CDR2 YSYEKL. Written as DNA, the CDR3 is TGCGCCAGCAGCCAAGAGGGCCATAAGGGAGGGAACACCGGGGAGCTGTTTTTT. It encodes CASSQEGHKGGNTGELFF.

CDR3 bases: TGTGCCAGCAGTTCCCGACAGGCAACAACTGAAGCTTTCTTT. Its protein is CASSSRQATTEAFF. This chain uses TRBV27 with TRBJ1-1; D may be TRBD1 (6 bases). Trimming left V 4 bases short and J 5 bases short, with 14 bases between. This CDR3 comprises 14 residues. Looked up from germline, CDR1 is MNHEY and CDR2 is SMNVEV (reference sequence).

This clone was counted a few times. The chain carries TRBV7-2 and TRBJ2-3, with D unclear. V was pared by 3 bases and J by 1 base, with 5 bases between. From germline, CDR1 is SGHTA and CDR2 FQGNSA. This CDR3 is built from 13 residues. In nucleotides, the CDR3 is TGTGCCAGCAGCTTTCGGGGCACAGATACGCAGTATTTT. This encodes CASSFRGTDTQYF. The whole variable domain, remainder taken from reference TRBV7-2 and TRBJ2-3, is GAGVSQSPSNKVTEKGKDVELRCDPISGHTALYWYRQSLGQGLEFLIYFQGNSAPDKSGLPSDRFSAERTGGSVSTLTIQRTQQEDSAVYLCASSFRGTDTQYFGPGTRLTVL.

The V and J genes are TRBV6-4 and TRBJ1-3; D might be TRBD1 (5 bases). Between the trimmed V and J ends, which lost 2 bases and 8 bases, there was a span of 16 bases. CDR3 length equals 15 residues. Germline loops: CDR1 MRHNA, CDR2 SNTAGT. In DNA, the CDR3 is TGTGCCAGCAGTGACCGGGCGACCGCGGGGGACACCATATATTTT. Translation gives CASSDRATAGDTIYF.

This clone is a singleton in its sample. The chain has TRBV7-2 and TRBJ1-1; 8 bases map to TRBD1. This CDR3 comprises 15 residues. The V and J ends lost 5 bases and 4 bases, in that order; junction bases with no gene match: 9. Germline V gene lookup returns CDR1 SGHTA and CDR2 FQGNSA. The CDR3: CASSPTSGGRTEAFF. The CDR3 region has the DNA TGTGCCAGCAGCCCTACATCAGGGGGCCGCACTGAAGCTTTCTTT.

This clone was seen a handful of times. The V and J genes are TRBV4-3 and TRBJ1-2, with D hard to call. The CDR3 is made up of 15 amino acids. V was clipped by 1 base and J by 3 bases, with 12 bases between them. Germline V gives CDR1 LGHNA, CDR2 YSLEER. CDR3 coding DNA: TGCGCCAGCAGCCAAGCACCGGGTTCGGACTATGGCTACACCTTC. Its translation is CASSQAPGSDYGYTF.

In this sample, this clone turned up a few times. The genes are TRBV19 and TRBJ1-1; D unresolved. CDR1 and CDR2 (germline): LNHDA, SQIVND (reference sequence). There are 15 residues in the CDR3. V dropped 5 bases and J dropped 1 base, with 14 bases sitting between them. CDR3 in DNA: TGTGCCAGTAGTCCAGGAGGCTCGGCGAACACTGAAGCTTTCTTT. Protein product: CASSPGGSANTEAFF. Supplemented by reference TRBV19 and TRBJ1-1, the full variable domain reads DGGITQSPKYLFRKEGQNVTLSCEQNLNHDAMYWYRQDPGQGLRLIYYSQIVNDFQKGDIAEGYSVSREKKESFPLTVTSAQKNPTAFYLCASSPGGSANTEAFFGQGTRLTVV.

This clone was seen once. This chain connects TRBV15 to TRBJ2-2; a possible D gene is TRBD1 (6 bases). There are 17 residues in the CDR3. Trimming took 0 bases from V and 4 from J, leaving 15 bases between them. From germline, CDR1 is LNHNV and CDR2 YYDKDF (reference sequence). The CDR3 sequence: CATSRDKQGWATGELFF. The DNA for the CDR3 is TGTGCCACCAGCAGAGATAAGCAGGGGTGGGCCACCGGGGAGCTGTTTTTT.

V usage is TRBV9 and J usage is TRBJ2-3, with 7 positions matching TRBD1. The CDR3 totals 15 residues. CDR1 and CDR2 from the germline V gene are SGDLS and YYNGEE. V shed 3 bases, J shed 2 bases, and the junction held 6 bases outside the gene matches. The DNA of the CDR3 is TGTGCCAGCAGCGACGGGACAGCTACCACAGATACGCAGTATTTT. It is translated as CASSDGTATTDTQYF.

The chain combines TRBV6-1 with TRBJ1-2, with D tentatively TRBD1 (6 bases). The CDR3 runs 14 residues. V was trimmed by 5 bases and J by 8 bases, leaving 18 bases between them. CDR1 is MNHNS and CDR2 is SASEGT in the germline V gene. CDR3 protein: CASSQPSDRTGYTF. The DNA for the CDR3 is TGTGCCAGCAGTCAACCGTCCGACAGGACCGGCTACACCTTC.

The rearrangement links TRBV4-1 to TRBJ1-4; D gene unclear. This CDR3 has 13 amino acids. Germline V gene sequence: CDR1 MGHRA, CDR2 YSYEKL. The V end was cut by 3 bases, the J end by 8 bases, with 10 bases between. This chain's CDR3 is CASSHPRREKLFF. In DNA form, the CDR3 reads TGCGCCAGCAGCCACCCCCGGAGGGAAAAACTGTTTTTT.

This sequence joins TRBV5-1 and TRBJ2-5; 8 bases align to TRBD2. The junction had 10 bases not matched to a gene; V was cut back by 1 base and J by 5 bases. CDR3 size: 16 residues. CDR1 SGHRS and CDR2 YFSETQ come from the germline V gene. CDR3 sequence reads: CASSLRTSQSRETQYF. Written as DNA, the CDR3 is TGCGCCAGCAGCTTGCGGACTAGCCAAAGCAGGGAGACCCAGTACTTC.

V gene TRBV6-1 combines with J gene TRBJ2-6; a weak D match, TRBD1 (6 bases). Germline V CDR1 and CDR2: MNHNS, SASEGT. The CDR3 consists of 14 residues. V dropped 6 bases and J dropped 0 bases, with 6 bases sitting between them. CDR3 DNA: TGTGCCAGCAGACAGGGCTCTGGGGCCAACGTCCTGACTTTC. Its translation: CASRQGSGANVLTF.

This sequence joins TRBV19 and TRBJ1-5, with TRBD1 matching over 7 bases. V was pared by 0 bases and J by 3 bases, with 2 bases of the junction left unmatched. Germline lookup yields CDR1 LNHDA and CDR2 SQIVND (reference sequence). The CDR3 has 15 amino acids. DNA for the CDR3: TGTGCCAGTAGTATAGAGGGGACAGACAATCAGCCCCAGCATTTT. Its translation is CASSIEGTDNQPQHF.

This chain connects TRBV7-8 to TRBJ2-1; the D is unclear. The CDR3 length is 13 residues. Germline V CDR1 and CDR2: SGHVS, FQNEAQ. The V and J ends lost 6 bases and 8 bases respectively, with 14 bases between them. The CDR3 protein is CASRGLVHYEQFF. The CDR3 bases are TGTGCCAGCAGGGGTCTAGTGCATTATGAGCAGTTCTTC.

The rearrangement uses TRBV5-1 and TRBJ2-3, with 8 nucleotides matching TRBD2. Germline V CDR1 and CDR2: SGHRS, YFSETQ. With 4 bases clipped from V and 4 bases from J, the junction kept 11 bases outside the gene matches. The CDR3 totals 16 residues. This CDR3 is CASSLPRSGGADTQYF. CDR3 in DNA: TGCGCCAGCAGCCTCCCCCGGAGCGGGGGCGCAGATACGCAGTATTTT.

This clone was seen a single time. The chain couples TRBV5-1 to TRBJ1-2; weak D call: TRBD1 (6 bases). The CDR3 is made up of 14 amino acids. Germline values: CDR1 SGHRS, CDR2 YFSETQ. V was shortened by 4 bases and J by 2 bases, with 12 bases between the two germline ends. The CDR3: CASSRTEINYGYTF. CDR3 coding DNA: TGCGCCAGCAGCCGGACAGAAATCAACTATGGCTACACCTTC.

The chain uses TRBV19 and TRBJ1-6; tentative D call: TRBD1 (5 bases). The germline V gene has CDR1 LNHDA and CDR2 SQIVND (reference sequence). The CDR3 loop spans 13 amino acids. V was pared by 3 bases and J by 9 bases, with 9 bases between. CDR3 DNA sequence: TGTGCCAGTAGTATGAACAGGATTTCACCCCTCCACTTT. It yields the protein CASSMNRISPLHF. The complete variable domain, with remaining parts taken from reference TRBV19 and TRBJ1-6, reads DGGITQSPKYLFRKEGQNVTLSCEQNLNHDAMYWYRQDPGQGLRLIYYSQIVNDFQKGDIAEGYSVSREKKESFPLTVTSAQKNPTAFYLCASSMNRISPLHFGNGTRLTVT.

A single count supports this clone. A junction end diverges from the germline sequence, so it may reflect a read error. The sample carries other DNA sequences with the same CDR3. This chain joins TRBV5-1 and TRBJ2-5; maybe TRBD2 (5 bases). Germline V CDR1 and CDR2: SGHRS, YFSETQ. The CDR3 is made up of 12 amino acids. The CDR3 loop is CASSPSRETQYF. The CDR3 DNA reads TGCGCCAGCAGCCCTAGCAGAGAGACCCAATACTTC.

The chain couples TRBV25-1 to TRBJ2-5; D uncertain. The germline CDR1 and CDR2 sequences are MGHDK and SYGVNS. With 1 base removed from V and 3 bases from J, the gap between germline ends came to 12 bases. CDR3 size: 15 residues. CDR3 residues: CASSEFPGQKETQYF. Written as DNA, the CDR3 is TGTGCCAGCAGTGAATTCCCTGGGCAGAAAGAGACCCAGTACTTC.

The chain carries TRBV7-2 and TRBJ2-5; D gene uncertain. Per the germline V gene, CDR1 is SGHTA and CDR2 is FQGNSA. The CDR3 has 13 amino acids. Trimming shortened V by 4 bases and J by 7 bases, and 13 bases separated the two germline ends. The CDR3 coding sequence is TGTGCCAGCAGCTCCCCGGGTCTAGGGACCCAGTACTTC. Translated: CASSSPGLGTQYF.

The J gene is TRBJ2-7, the V gene TRBV4-1, with D unclear. Germline assignment: CDR1 MGHRA and CDR2 YSYEKL. The CDR3 has 14 residues. The V end was cut by 1 base, the J end by 2 bases, with 9 bases between. The CDR3 bases are TGCGCCAGCAGCCAAGGTCACGGAGCCTACGAGCAGTACTTC. Amino acid sequence: CASSQGHGAYEQYF.

In DNA form, the CDR3 reads TGCGCCAGCAGCTACGAACGGGGGGGTGCGTCCCTCCACTTT. Encoded protein: CASSYERGGASLHF. The chain is built from TRBV5-1 and TRBJ1-6; D is perhaps TRBD1 (5 bases). The V end lost 3 bases, the J end lost 14 bases, and 18 bases lay between the germline ends. The germline V gene encodes CDR1 SGHRS and CDR2 YFSETQ. The CDR3 totals 14 residues.